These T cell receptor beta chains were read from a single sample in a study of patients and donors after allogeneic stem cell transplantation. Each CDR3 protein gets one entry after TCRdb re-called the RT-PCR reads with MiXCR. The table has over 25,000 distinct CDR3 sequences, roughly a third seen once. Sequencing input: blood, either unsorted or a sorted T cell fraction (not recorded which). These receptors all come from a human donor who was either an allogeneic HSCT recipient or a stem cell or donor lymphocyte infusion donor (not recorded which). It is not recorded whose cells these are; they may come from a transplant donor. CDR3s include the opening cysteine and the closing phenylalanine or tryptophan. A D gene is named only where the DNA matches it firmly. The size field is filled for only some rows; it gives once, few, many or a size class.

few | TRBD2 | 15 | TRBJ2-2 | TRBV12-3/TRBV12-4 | CASGIAGTNTGELFF | TGTGCCAGCGGGATAGCGGGGACGAACACCGGGGAGCTGTTTTTT
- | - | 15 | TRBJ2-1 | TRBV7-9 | CASSFRDRIGNEQFF | TGTGCCAGCAGCTTTCGAGACAGGATTGGCAATGAGCAGTTCTTC
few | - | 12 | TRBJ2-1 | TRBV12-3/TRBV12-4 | CASSYRENEQFF | TGTGCCAGCAGTTACAGGGAGAATGAGCAGTTCTTC
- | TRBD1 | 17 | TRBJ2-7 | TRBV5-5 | CASSQPTQGAPGHEQYF | TGTGCCAGCAGCCAGCCAACCCAGGGGGCACCTGGACACGAGCAGTACTTC
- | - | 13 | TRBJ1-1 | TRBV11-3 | CASSSLQGTEAFF | TGTGCCAGCAGCTCCCTACAGGGAACTGAAGCTTTCTTT
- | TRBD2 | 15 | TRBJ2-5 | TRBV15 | CATRKRGAGGETQYF | TGTGCCACCAGGAAGAGGGGAGCGGGAGGAGAGACCCAGTACTTC
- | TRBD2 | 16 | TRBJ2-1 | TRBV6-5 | CASSDFLAGAGNEQFF | TGTGCCAGCAGCGATTTTTTAGCGGGAGCTGGCAATGAGCAGTTCTTC
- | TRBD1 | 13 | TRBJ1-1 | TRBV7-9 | CASSTLQGAEAFF | TGTGCCAGCAGCACCCTCCAGGGGGCTGAAGCTTTCTTT
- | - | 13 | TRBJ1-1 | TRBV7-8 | CASSGTGDTEAFF | TGTGCCAGCAGTGGTACAGGCGACACTGAAGCTTTCTTT
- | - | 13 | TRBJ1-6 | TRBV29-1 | CSVAGDVDSPLHF | TGCAGCGTTGCCGGGGATGTCGATTCACCCCTCCACTTT
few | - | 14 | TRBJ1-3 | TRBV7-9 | CASSWGNSGNTIYF | TGTGCCAGCAGCTGGGGCAACTCTGGAAACACCATATATTTT
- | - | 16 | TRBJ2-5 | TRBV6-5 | CASSYYPPTGQETQYF | TGTGCCAGCAGTTACTACCCTCCGACAGGCCAAGAGACCCAGTACTTC
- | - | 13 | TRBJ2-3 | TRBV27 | CASSSISTDTQYF | TGTGCCAGCAGTTCCATCTCCACAGATACGCAGTATTTT
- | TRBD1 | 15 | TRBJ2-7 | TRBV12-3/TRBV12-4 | CASSPGQGRMWEQYF | TGTGCCAGCAGCCCGGGACAGGGTAGGATGTGGGAGCAGTACTTC
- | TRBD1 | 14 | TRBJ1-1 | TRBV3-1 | CASSQNTGGTEAFF | TGTGCCAGCAGCCAAAATACAGGGGGGACTGAAGCTTTCTTT
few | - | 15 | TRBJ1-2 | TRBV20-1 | CSARERSLWHYGYTF | TGCAGTGCTAGAGAAAGGTCCCTCTGGCACTATGGCTACACCTTC
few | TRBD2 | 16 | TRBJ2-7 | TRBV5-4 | CASSLATASGTYEQYF | TGTGCCAGCAGCTTGGCTACAGCTAGCGGTACCTACGAGCAGTACTTC
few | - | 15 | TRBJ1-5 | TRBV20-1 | CSARMTDLRNQPQHF | TGCAGTGCTAGAATGACGGACCTTAGGAATCAGCCCCAGCATTTT
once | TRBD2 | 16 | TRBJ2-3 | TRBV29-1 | CSVRLAGGWNTDTQYF | TGCAGCGTTAGACTAGCGGGAGGGTGGAACACAGATACGCAGTATTTT
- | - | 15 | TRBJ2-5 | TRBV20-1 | CSASSQGDMGETQYF | TGCAGTGCTAGCAGCCAGGGCGACATGGGGGAGACCCAGTACTTC
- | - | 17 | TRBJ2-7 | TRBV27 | CASSLYGSYDSSYEQYF | TGTGCCAGCAGTTTATACGGGAGCTACGATAGCTCCTACGAGCAGTACTTC
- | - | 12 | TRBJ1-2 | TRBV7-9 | CASSPRLYGYTF | TGTGCCAGCAGCCCAAGACTCTATGGCTACACCTTC